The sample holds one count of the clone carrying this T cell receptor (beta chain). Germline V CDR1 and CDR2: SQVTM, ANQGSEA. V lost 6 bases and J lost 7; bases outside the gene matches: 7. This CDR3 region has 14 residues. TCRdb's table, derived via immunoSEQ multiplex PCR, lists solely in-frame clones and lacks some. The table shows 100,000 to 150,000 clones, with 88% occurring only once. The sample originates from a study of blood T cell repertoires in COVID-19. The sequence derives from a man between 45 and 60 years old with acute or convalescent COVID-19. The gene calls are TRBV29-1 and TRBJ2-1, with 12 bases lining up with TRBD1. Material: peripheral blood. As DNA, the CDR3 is TGCAGCGTCGGCCGGGACAGGGGGCCAAATGAGCAGTTCTTC. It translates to CSVGRDRGPNEQFF.